The source of this T cell receptor (beta chain) is a study of beta chain features in type 1 diabetes (dated by TCRdb to 2016 to 2019). Regarding the study in general: Patients and healthy donors did not differ in mean age, gender distribution, total cell number or subset yield. In the study, recently diagnosed type 1 diabetes patients and matched healthy donors were compared on the TCRB repertoires of their sorted circulating CD4+ T cell subsets. Regulatory and stem cell-like memory subsets were isolated from only 8 patients and roughly 8 healthy donors, whereas naive and central memory subsets came from all 28 donors. A total of around 110,000,000 sorted cells were examined across all samples, and RNA yield correlated strongly with the number of cells per subset. The paper's findings and limits, for the study overall: At VDJ recombination sites, type 1 diabetes patients had fewer insertions and more deleted nucleotides, which implies abnormalities in thymic rearrangement. Because cDNA was sequenced instead of genomic DNA, activated cells with high expression could be over-represented, although the groups did not differ in activation or CD3 levels. Naive, central memory and regulatory TCRB repertoires appeared to be more similar among patients than among healthy donors. Because the HLA sub-analyses included only small numbers of individuals, any influence of HLA type on TCRB rearrangement was left unresolved. PCR might favor shorter templates, but patient and control samples were amplified and corrected together, so any skew would affect both groups equally. A moderate but significant shortening of TCRB CDR3 length was observed in type 1 diabetes patients in all four CD4+ subsets.

A single peripheral blood draw of 90 to 150 mL on average was collected from each donor into heparinised tubes. Naive, central memory, regulatory and stem cell-like memory CD4+ T cells were sorted on a BD FACSAria II using a panel including CD45RO, CCR7, CD25, CD127, CD95 and CD27. All sorted populations exceeded 95% purity. PBMCs were separated immediately by Lymphoprep density gradient centrifugation and were stained directly, without being cultured. So that batch effects would be minimized, each experiment stained and sorted samples in pairs, pairing one healthy donor with one patient. This clone occurred a few times. No cognate antigen has been identified for it. The record has no base qualities; no much larger clone is one base away. Different DNA sequences within this sample yield the same CDR3. V was cut back by 0 bases and J by 6 bases, leaving a gap of 10 bases between them. The CDR3 measures 13 amino acids from cysteine to phenylalanine. Here the CDR3 DNA is all that survives: 39 bases in frame from base 1. According to the germline V gene (reference sequence), CDR1 reads SGHNT and CDR2 reads YYREEE.

The entire isolated RNA was reverse transcribed using the High Capacity cDNA Reverse Transcription Kit, and thus expressed TCRB transcripts were sequenced. Deep immunoSEQ sequencing was applied to naive, central memory and regulatory T cell samples, giving an average of roughly 3.5 million total reads per sample. Sorted cells were lysed in RLT buffer and RNA was extracted with DNase-treated RNeasy Micro or Mini kits, depending on cell number. Each cell subset was processed separately to prevent cross-contamination, with patient and healthy donor samples processed together. The immunoSEQ multiplex PCR was used to amplify TCRB sequences from cDNA, yielding 87-bp fragments that span the CDR3 region. Sequencing of the amplicons was done on the Illumina HiSeq platform. The paper's data handling went like this. PCR bias was corrected computationally using synthetic template baselines, and reads within Hamming distance 2 were collapsed, with unmergeable singletons discarded. Reads were aligned against IMGT to assign V, D and J genes, CDR3 length and insertions or deletions at six rearrangement sites. Within each subset, clonotype counts were normalized to the number of sorted cells before true diversity and Gini coefficients were calculated with the tcR R package. The overlap coefficient, calculated on TCRB nucleotide sequences, was used to measure repertoire sharing. Held by TCRdb, this immuneACCESS table contains in-frame sequences only and omits some clones. Under half of the omission traces to an unresolved V gene where checked; the cause of the rest is unknown. V and J calls and clone size are given by that table; D and trimming were obtained from the DNA. For this sample there are about 150,000 clones; approximately 7.8% appear just once. Approximately 1% of the sample rests with the top ten.

Sample: central memory CD4+ T cells from blood. This chain is built from TRBV5-4 and TRBJ2-7, with TRBD2 tentatively as D gene (5 bases match). The TCR comes from a woman aged 40 to 50 with type 1 diabetes. The bases read TGTGCCAGCAGCTTGGTAGGTGGAGGCGAGCAGTACTTC. Its translation reads: CASSLVGGGEQYF.